Listed below are T cell receptor beta chains from one sample, sequenced in a study of blood T cell repertoires in COVID-19. Produced via immunoSEQ multiplex PCR; TCRdb's table is partial and in-frame only. The sample records around 470,000 clones, 80% to 90% being singletons. Sample: peripheral blood. The receptors originated from a young man with COVID-19, enrolled during active disease. The CDR3 runs from the conserved cysteine through the conserved F or W. The D gene is left open where the match is weak. Only part of the rows carry a size: once, few, many, or a class if the clone is expanded.

v_call: TRBV10-3
j_call: TRBJ2-3
d_call: TRBD2
clone_size: NA
cdr3_aa: CAISGTSFPDTQYF
cdr3_nt: TGTGCCATCAGTGGGACTAGTTTCCCAGATACGCAGTATTTT

v_call: TRBV11-2
j_call: TRBJ1-4
d_call: NA
clone_size: NA
cdr3_aa: CASSLPKQGGEKLFF
cdr3_nt: TGTGCCAGCAGCTTACCCAAACAGGGAGGGGAAAAACTGTTTTTT

v_call: TRBV5-4
j_call: TRBJ2-5
d_call: TRBD1
clone_size: NA
cdr3_aa: CASSVQGYQETQYF
cdr3_nt: TGTGCCAGCAGCGTACAGGGGTACCAAGAGACCCAGTACTTC

v_call: TRBV6-1
j_call: TRBJ2-4
d_call: TRBD2
clone_size: NA
cdr3_aa: CASSEIAGGPAAKNIQYF
cdr3_nt: TGTGCCAGCAGTGAAATAGCGGGAGGGCCAGCAGCCAAAAACATTCAGTACTTC

v_call: TRBV19
j_call: TRBJ1-5
d_call: NA
clone_size: NA
cdr3_aa: CASSITIKGAHQPQHF
cdr3_nt: TGTGCCAGTAGTATTACTATAAAGGGAGCCCATCAGCCCCAGCATTTT

v_call: TRBV30
j_call: TRBJ2-3
d_call: NA
clone_size: NA
cdr3_aa: CAWDEGLSTDTQYF
cdr3_nt: TGTGCCTGGGATGAAGGACTTTCCACAGATACGCAGTATTTT

v_call: TRBV27
j_call: TRBJ2-1
d_call: TRBD2
clone_size: NA
cdr3_aa: CASSLLGLAGGEQFF
cdr3_nt: TGTGCCAGCAGTTTACTGGGACTAGCGGGGGGGGAGCAGTTCTTC

v_call: TRBV24-1
j_call: TRBJ2-7
d_call: NA
clone_size: NA
cdr3_aa: CATAHGTYDSYEQYF
cdr3_nt: TGTGCCACCGCACACGGGACTTACGACTCCTACGAGCAGTACTTC

v_call: TRBV6-5
j_call: TRBJ2-4
d_call: TRBD2
clone_size: NA
cdr3_aa: CASRTSGSGEDIQYF
cdr3_nt: TGTGCCAGCAGGACTAGCGGGAGCGGGGAGGACATTCAGTACTTC

v_call: TRBV6-2/TRBV6-3
j_call: TRBJ2-1
d_call: NA
clone_size: NA
cdr3_aa: CASSYQAHNEQFF
cdr3_nt: TGTGCCAGCAGTTACCAGGCCCACAATGAGCAGTTCTTC

v_call: TRBV18
j_call: TRBJ2-3
d_call: TRBD2
clone_size: once
cdr3_aa: CASSGLAGEADTQYF
cdr3_nt: TGTGCCAGCTCAGGACTAGCGGGAGAAGCAGATACGCAGTATTTT

v_call: TRBV7-2
j_call: TRBJ1-5
d_call: NA
clone_size: NA
cdr3_aa: CASSLSGNQPQHF
cdr3_nt: TGTGCCAGCAGCTTATCAGGGAACCAGCCCCAGCATTTT

v_call: TRBV19
j_call: TRBJ2-6
d_call: NA
clone_size: NA
cdr3_aa: CASSPTGGANVLTF
cdr3_nt: TGTGCCAGTAGTCCCACCGGTGGGGCCAACGTCCTGACTTTC

v_call: TRBV3-1/TRBV3-2
j_call: TRBJ2-1
d_call: NA
clone_size: NA
cdr3_aa: CASSQEPGLTYNEQFF
cdr3_nt: TGTGCCAGCAGCCAAGAACCCGGACTCACATACAATGAGCAGTTCTTC

v_call: TRBV2
j_call: TRBJ1-6
d_call: TRBD1
clone_size: NA
cdr3_aa: CASSEDGTGDYLNSPLHF
cdr3_nt: TGTGCCAGCAGTGAAGACGGGACAGGGGACTATTTAAATTCACCCCTCCACTTT

v_call: TRBV5-1
j_call: TRBJ1-5
d_call: NA
clone_size: NA
cdr3_aa: CASSLWPGNQPQHF
cdr3_nt: TGCGCCAGCAGCTTGTGGCCGGGAAATCAGCCCCAGCATTTT

v_call: TRBV16
j_call: TRBJ1-2
d_call: NA
clone_size: NA
cdr3_aa: CASSQNRVLDYGYTF
cdr3_nt: TGTGCCAGCAGCCAGAACAGGGTCTTGGACTATGGCTACACCTTC

v_call: TRBV19
j_call: TRBJ1-1
d_call: TRBD1
clone_size: NA
cdr3_aa: CASSMGDRAFLSEAFF
cdr3_nt: TGTGCCAGTAGTATGGGGGACAGGGCCTTCCTTTCTGAAGCTTTCTTT

v_call: TRBV5-4
j_call: TRBJ2-1
d_call: NA
clone_size: NA
cdr3_aa: CASSLGGRGTINEQFF
cdr3_nt: TGTGCCAGCAGCTTGGGCGGCCGCGGGACCATCAATGAGCAGTTCTTC

v_call: TRBV5-1
j_call: TRBJ2-1
d_call: NA
clone_size: NA
cdr3_aa: CASSPTANSYNEQFF
cdr3_nt: TGCGCCAGCAGCCCGACAGCAAACTCCTACAATGAGCAGTTCTTC

v_call: TRBV2
j_call: TRBJ1-1
d_call: TRBD1
clone_size: NA
cdr3_aa: CASSPWDSTEAFF
cdr3_nt: TGTGCCAGCAGTCCTTGGGACAGCACTGAAGCTTTCTTT

v_call: TRBV27
j_call: TRBJ2-7
d_call: TRBD2
clone_size: NA
cdr3_aa: CASSFTSGSYEQYF
cdr3_nt: TGTGCCAGCAGTTTTACTAGCGGGAGTTACGAGCAGTACTTC

v_call: TRBV7-8
j_call: TRBJ2-2
d_call: TRBD2
clone_size: NA
cdr3_aa: CASSLNYLAGVAGELFF
cdr3_nt: TGTGCCAGCAGCTTAAACTATCTAGCGGGGGTAGCCGGGGAGCTGTTTTTT

v_call: TRBV11-3
j_call: TRBJ2-1
d_call: NA
clone_size: NA
cdr3_aa: CASSLGLAYNEQFF
cdr3_nt: TGTGCCAGCAGCTTGGGACTCGCGTACAATGAGCAGTTCTTC

v_call: TRBV18
j_call: TRBJ2-5
d_call: NA
clone_size: NA
cdr3_aa: CASSPQGQKEETQYF
cdr3_nt: TGTGCCAGCTCACCCCAAGGACAGAAAGAAGAGACCCAGTACTTC

v_call: TRBV5-1
j_call: TRBJ2-3
d_call: NA
clone_size: NA
cdr3_aa: CASSLVGTSTDTQYF
cdr3_nt: TGCGCCAGCAGCTTGGTGGGGACTAGCACAGATACGCAGTATTTT

v_call: TRBV4-1
j_call: TRBJ1-5
d_call: TRBD1
clone_size: once
cdr3_aa: CASSPSSLDRGNQPQHF
cdr3_nt: TGCGCCAGCAGCCCATCCTCTCTAGACAGGGGGAATCAGCCCCAGCATTTT

v_call: TRBV27
j_call: TRBJ2-7
d_call: TRBD1
clone_size: NA
cdr3_aa: CASATGTEPYEQYF
cdr3_nt: TGTGCCAGCGCAACCGGGACAGAACCCTACGAGCAGTACTTC

v_call: TRBV14
j_call: TRBJ1-4
d_call: NA
clone_size: few
cdr3_aa: CASSQSQGLLATNEKLFF
cdr3_nt: TGTGCCAGCAGCCAATCCCAGGGACTCCTTGCAACTAATGAAAAACTGTTTTTT

v_call: TRBV27
j_call: TRBJ2-6
d_call: NA
clone_size: NA
cdr3_aa: CASSLRGTTGANVLTF
cdr3_nt: TGTGCCAGCAGTTTAAGGGGGACAACAGGGGCCAACGTCCTGACTTTC

v_call: TRBV10-3
j_call: TRBJ1-6
d_call: TRBD1
clone_size: NA
cdr3_aa: CAIRGGTDNSPLHF
cdr3_nt: TGTGCCATCAGAGGGGGGACAGATAATTCACCCCTCCACTTT

v_call: TRBV15
j_call: TRBJ1-1
d_call: NA
clone_size: NA
cdr3_aa: CATREDSNTEAFF
cdr3_nt: TGTGCCACCAGGGAAGACTCGAACACTGAAGCTTTCTTT

v_call: TRBV6-1
j_call: TRBJ2-3
d_call: TRBD2
clone_size: NA
cdr3_aa: CASSGSSGGGTDTQYF
cdr3_nt: TGTGCCAGCAGTGGTAGTAGCGGGGGGGGTACAGATACGCAGTATTTT

v_call: TRBV5-8
j_call: TRBJ1-5
d_call: NA
clone_size: NA
cdr3_aa: CASSLDTGGLSNQPQHF
cdr3_nt: TGTGCCAGCAGCCTGGACACGGGGGGCCTTAGCAATCAGCCCCAGCATTTT

v_call: TRBV5-1
j_call: TRBJ2-5
d_call: TRBD1
clone_size: NA
cdr3_aa: CASSLSNRGQQTQYF
cdr3_nt: TGCGCCAGCAGCTTGAGTAACAGGGGCCAACAGACCCAGTACTTC

v_call: TRBV10-3
j_call: TRBJ2-1
d_call: NA
clone_size: NA
cdr3_aa: CAISVTGVANEQFF
cdr3_nt: TGTGCCATCAGTGTGACGGGAGTGGCAAATGAGCAGTTCTTC

v_call: TRBV29-1
j_call: TRBJ2-1
d_call: NA
clone_size: NA
cdr3_aa: CSVEEGNEQFF
cdr3_nt: TGCAGCGTTGAGGAGGGAAATGAGCAGTTCTTC

v_call: TRBV6-5
j_call: TRBJ2-3
d_call: TRBD1
clone_size: NA
cdr3_aa: CASSQATGDTQYF
cdr3_nt: TGTGCCAGCAGCCAAGCGACAGGGGATACGCAGTATTTT

v_call: TRBV6-5
j_call: TRBJ2-7
d_call: NA
clone_size: NA
cdr3_aa: CASSPPGRYVGEQYF
cdr3_nt: TGTGCCAGCAGTCCCCCGGGAAGGTACGTGGGCGAGCAGTACTTC

v_call: TRBV12-3/TRBV12-4
j_call: TRBJ1-1
d_call: TRBD1
clone_size: NA
cdr3_aa: CASSLVQGVTFF
cdr3_nt: TGTGCCAGCAGTTTAGTCCAGGGGGTGACTTTCTTT

v_call: TRBV27
j_call: TRBJ1-2
d_call: NA
clone_size: NA
cdr3_aa: CASSSVGGNYGYTF
cdr3_nt: TGTGCCAGCAGTTCGGTAGGCGGGAACTATGGCTACACCTTC

v_call: TRBV12-3/TRBV12-4
j_call: TRBJ1-1
d_call: NA
clone_size: NA
cdr3_aa: CASSLNPRPEAFF
cdr3_nt: TGTGCCAGCAGTTTAAACCCGCGCCCTGAAGCTTTCTTT

v_call: TRBV3-1/TRBV3-2
j_call: TRBJ2-3
d_call: TRBD2
clone_size: NA
cdr3_aa: CASSQLQTSGAQYF
cdr3_nt: TGTGCCAGCAGCCAGCTCCAGACTAGCGGGGCGCAGTATTTT

v_call: TRBV11-2
j_call: TRBJ2-1
d_call: TRBD2
clone_size: NA
cdr3_aa: CASSPRTSAYSSYNEQFF
cdr3_nt: TGTGCCAGCAGCCCGAGGACTAGCGCCTATAGCTCCTACAATGAGCAGTTCTTC

v_call: TRBV7-2
j_call: TRBJ1-2
d_call: NA
clone_size: NA
cdr3_aa: CASSSQGSYGYTF
cdr3_nt: TGTGCCAGCAGTTCACAGGGCAGCTATGGCTACACCTTC

v_call: TRBV6-4
j_call: TRBJ2-1
d_call: TRBD1
clone_size: NA
cdr3_aa: CASSDSSRGHNEQFF
cdr3_nt: TGTGCCAGCAGTGACTCGAGCAGGGGGCATAATGAGCAGTTCTTC

v_call: TRBV27
j_call: TRBJ2-5
d_call: TRBD1
clone_size: few
cdr3_aa: CASNHQGAGETQYF
cdr3_nt: TGTGCCAGCAACCACCAGGGGGCCGGGGAGACCCAGTACTTC

v_call: TRBV4-1
j_call: TRBJ2-2
d_call: NA
clone_size: NA
cdr3_aa: CASSQEYRTSTGELFF
cdr3_nt: TGCGCCAGCAGCCAAGAGTACAGGACATCTACCGGGGAGCTGTTTTTT

v_call: TRBV27
j_call: TRBJ2-1
d_call: NA
clone_size: NA
cdr3_aa: CASSPSGRSYNEQFF
cdr3_nt: TGTGCCAGCAGTCCCTCAGGGCGCTCCTACAATGAGCAGTTCTTC

v_call: TRBV30
j_call: TRBJ1-1
d_call: TRBD1
clone_size: NA
cdr3_aa: CACDRVNTEAFF
cdr3_nt: TGTGCCTGTGACAGGGTGAACACTGAAGCTTTCTTT

v_call: TRBV5-8
j_call: TRBJ2-7
d_call: NA
clone_size: NA
cdr3_aa: CASSFRGLSYEQYF
cdr3_nt: TGTGCCAGCAGCTTCCGGGGGTTGTCCTACGAGCAGTACTTC